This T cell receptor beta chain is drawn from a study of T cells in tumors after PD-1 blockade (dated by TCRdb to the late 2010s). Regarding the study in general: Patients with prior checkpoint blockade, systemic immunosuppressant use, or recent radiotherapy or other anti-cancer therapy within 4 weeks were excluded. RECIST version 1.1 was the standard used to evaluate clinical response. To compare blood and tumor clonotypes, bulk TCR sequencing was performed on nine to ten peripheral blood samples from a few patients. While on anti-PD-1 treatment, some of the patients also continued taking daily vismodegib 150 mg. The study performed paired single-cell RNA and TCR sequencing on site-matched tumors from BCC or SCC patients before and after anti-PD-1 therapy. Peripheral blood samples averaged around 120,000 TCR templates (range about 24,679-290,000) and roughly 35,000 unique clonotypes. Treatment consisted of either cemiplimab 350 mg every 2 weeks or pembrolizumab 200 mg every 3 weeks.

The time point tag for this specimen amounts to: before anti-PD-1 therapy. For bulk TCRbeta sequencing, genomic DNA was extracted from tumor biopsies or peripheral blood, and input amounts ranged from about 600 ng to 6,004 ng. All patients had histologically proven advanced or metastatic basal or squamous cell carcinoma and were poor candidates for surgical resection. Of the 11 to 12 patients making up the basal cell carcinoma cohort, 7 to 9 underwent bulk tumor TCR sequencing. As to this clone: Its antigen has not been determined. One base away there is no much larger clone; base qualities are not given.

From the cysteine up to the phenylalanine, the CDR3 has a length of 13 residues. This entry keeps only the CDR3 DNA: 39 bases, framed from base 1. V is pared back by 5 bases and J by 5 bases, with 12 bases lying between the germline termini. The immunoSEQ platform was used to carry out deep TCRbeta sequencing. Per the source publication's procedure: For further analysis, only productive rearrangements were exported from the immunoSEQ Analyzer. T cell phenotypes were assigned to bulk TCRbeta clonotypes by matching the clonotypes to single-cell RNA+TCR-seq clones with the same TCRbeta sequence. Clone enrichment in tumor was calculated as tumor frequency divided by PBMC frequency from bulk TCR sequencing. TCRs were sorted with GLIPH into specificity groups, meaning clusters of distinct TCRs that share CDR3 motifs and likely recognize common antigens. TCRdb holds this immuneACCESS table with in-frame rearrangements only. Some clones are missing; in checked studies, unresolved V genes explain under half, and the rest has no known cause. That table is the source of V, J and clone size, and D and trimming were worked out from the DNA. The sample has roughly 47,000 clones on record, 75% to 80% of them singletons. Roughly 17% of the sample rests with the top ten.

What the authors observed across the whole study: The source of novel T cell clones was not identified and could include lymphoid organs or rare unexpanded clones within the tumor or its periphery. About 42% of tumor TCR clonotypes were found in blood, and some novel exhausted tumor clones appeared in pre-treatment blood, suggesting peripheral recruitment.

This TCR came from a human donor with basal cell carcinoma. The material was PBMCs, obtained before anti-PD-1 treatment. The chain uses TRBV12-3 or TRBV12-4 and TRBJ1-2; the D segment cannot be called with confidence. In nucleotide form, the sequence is TGTGCCAGCAGTCCCGGGAACCAATATGGCTACACCTTC. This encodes CASSPGNQYGYTF.